This T cell receptor beta chain was identified in a study of Ad26.COV2.S vaccination and SARS-CoV-2 variants. The wider study: Ad26.COV2.S, an intramuscular injection, was given once or twice 56 days apart. Notes on the study in general: Analyses of TCR breadth and depth may have underestimated total T cell responses. It was found that vaccine and placebo recipients had similar non-spike TCR breadth.

Measured with immunoSEQ multiplex PCR; TCRdb has only the in-frame clones, and not every one. The table records 380,000 or so clones, less than 90% of them present only once. Remarks on this clone: Its antigen is still unknown.

Sample treatment: roughly 19 received Ad26.COV2.S at low or high dose, single or two shots; about 5 received placebo; per-sample allocation not given. Day 63 after the first injection of vaccine or placebo was the sampling time. This CDR3 has 17 residues. With 1 base removed from V and 3 bases from J, the gap between germline ends came to 16 bases. The germline V gene encodes CDR1 SGHDN and CDR2 FVKESK. The source is a person aged 18-65 years who received the Ad26.COV2.S COVID-19 vaccine or a placebo. The chain is built from TRBV14 and TRBJ2-1; a weak D match, TRBD2 (6 bases). The sequencing used peripheral blood, collected in a trial of Ad26.COV2.S vaccine versus placebo. The CDR3 sequence: CASSQGGGVSGYNEQFF. In DNA form, the CDR3 reads TGTGCCAGCAGCCAAGGAGGCGGGGTGAGCGGCTACAATGAGCAGTTCTTC.